Shown below are 12 T cell receptor beta chains from a single sample sequenced in a study of cytomegalovirus exposure and HLA in healthy donors. The PCR employed 60 Vbeta primers together with 13 Jbeta primers. The data were produced by immunoSEQ multiplex PCR, yet TCRdb's version contains in-frame clones alone and is incomplete. This table has roughly 200,000 clones, 70% to 85% appearing once. The sequenced sample consisted of PBMCs. Receptors were obtained from a woman aged 30 to 39 in good health and CMV-seropositive.

The chain combines TRBV7-2 with TRBJ1-1, with D unclear. The CDR3 is 11 amino acids. V was shortened by 8 bases and J by 1 base, with 5 bases between the two germline ends. CDR1 and CDR2 (germline): SGHTA, FQGNSA. The CDR3 reads CASGRNTEAFF. CDR3 in DNA: TGTGCCAGCGGCAGGAACACTGAAGCTTTCTTT. The full variable domain, with the rest looked up from reference TRBV7-2 and TRBJ1-1, is GAGVSQSPSNKVTEKGKDVELRCDPISGHTALYWYRQSLGQGLEFLIYFQGNSAPDKSGLPSDRFSAERTGGSVSTLTIQRTQQEDSAVYLCASGRNTEAFFGQGTRLTVV.

This clone was counted a few times. The chain recombines TRBV6-5 with TRBJ2-5, with a possible D match to TRBD1 (5 bases). The CDR3 has 11 amino acids. Trimming removed 8 bases at V and 5 bases at J, with 9 bases between. The germline gives CDR1 MNHEY, CDR2 SVGAGI. For the CDR3, the DNA is TGTGCCAGCGGAAGGGGTGAGACCCAGTACTTC. As protein: CASGRGETQYF.

The J gene is TRBJ2-1, the V gene TRBV5-6, with a weak D call TRBD2 (5 bases). The CDR3 is made up of 17 amino acids. Trimming removed 5 bases at V and 0 bases at J, with 18 bases between. CDR1 and CDR2 from the germline V gene are SGHDT and YYEEEE. This CDR3 reads CASRLTLASSSYNEQFF. CDR3 nucleotides: TGTGCCAGCAGATTAACCCTAGCCAGCAGCTCCTACAATGAGCAGTTCTTC.

This chain joins TRBV27 and TRBJ1-2, with a weak D call TRBD1 (6 bases). Germline V gene lookup returns CDR1 MNHEY and CDR2 SMNVEV (reference sequence). This CDR3 has 15 amino acids. Trimming pared 4 bases from V and 0 bases from J, leaving 12 bases between. Written as DNA, the CDR3 is TGTGCCAGCAGTTCACTCCGGGACACTAACTATGGCTACACCTTC. It yields the protein CASSSLRDTNYGYTF.

The chain is built from TRBV2 and TRBJ2-3; 10 bases match TRBD2. The V segment lost 6 bases and the J segment 6 bases; nucleotides outside the gene matches: 12. Germline lookup yields CDR1 SNHLY and CDR2 FYNNEI. The CDR3 spans 16 residues. CDR3 sequence: CASRPTSGDVLDTQYF. For the CDR3, the DNA is TGTGCCAGCAGACCCACTAGCGGGGACGTTCTGGATACGCAGTATTTT.

This clone appeared once. The DNA for the CDR3 is TGTGCCAGTAGCCGGACTAGCGGCTCCTACGAGCAGTACTTC. Translation gives CASSRTSGSYEQYF. This chain links TRBV19 with TRBJ2-7; 10 bases fit TRBD2. V shed 6 bases, J shed 0 bases, and the junction held 2 bases outside the gene matches. The V gene's germline CDR1 is LNHDA and CDR2 SQIVND (reference sequence). The CDR3 covers 14 residues.

This clone was recorded a few times. CDR3 region: CASSFTGDGSYNEQFF. The CDR3 DNA reads TGTGCCAGCAGCTTCACAGGGGATGGGTCCTACAATGAGCAGTTCTTC. The chain uses TRBV11-2 and TRBJ2-1; 7 bases are a match to TRBD1. J gave up 1 base and V 3 bases, and 6 bases lay outside the gene matches. Per germline, CDR1 SGHAT and CDR2 FQNNGV. This CDR3 has 16 residues.

J is TRBJ2-1 and V is TRBV5-1; D perhaps matches TRBD2 (6 bases). Germline V lookup: CDR1 SGHRS, CDR2 YFSETQ. Between the trimmed V and J ends, which lost 2 bases and 4 bases, there was a span of 7 bases. CDR3 length: 13 amino acids. The CDR3 loop is CASSFGSYNEQFF. The CDR3 nucleotides are TGCGCCAGCAGCTTCGGGAGTTACAATGAGCAGTTCTTC.

The rearrangement joins TRBV4-1 to TRBJ1-5; a weak D match, TRBD1 (5 bases). This CDR3 is 14 amino acids long. Germline V gene lookup returns CDR1 MGHRA and CDR2 YSYEKL. V shed 5 bases and J shed 2 bases, with 10 bases lying between them. CDR3 loop: CASSFSGGNQPQHF. The CDR3 DNA follows: TGCGCCAGCAGCTTCTCGGGGGGCAATCAGCCCCAGCATTTT.

The chain recombines TRBV5-6 with TRBJ1-2; tentatively, D is TRBD1 (5 bases). CDR1 is SGHDT and CDR2 is YYEEEE in the germline V gene. V lost 3 bases, J lost 4 bases, and 16 bases lay in between. The length of the CDR3 is 15 residues. CDR3 in amino acids: CASSSYARGAYGYTF. The CDR3, as DNA: TGTGCCAGCAGCTCCTATGCTAGGGGCGCCTATGGCTACACCTTC.

V is TRBV20-1 and J is TRBJ1-2; TRBD1 aligns across 8 bases. Germline V gene data show CDR1 as DFQATT and CDR2 as SNEGSKA (reference sequence). The length of the CDR3 is 11 residues. V was clipped by 6 bases and J by 7 bases; unmatched bases: 4. CDR3 nucleotide sequence: TGCAGTGCCACGGACAGGGCTGGCTACACCTTC. It yields the protein CSATDRAGYTF.

The chain recombines TRBV7-9 with TRBJ1-1; possible D gene TRBD1, 5 bases. Trimming took 1 base from V and 10 from J, leaving 10 bases between them. CDR1 is SEHNR, CDR2 FQNEAQ, per germline (reference sequence). The CDR3 has 12 amino acids. CDR3 coding DNA: TGTGCCAGCAGCTTAGAAGTGGGGGGAGCTTTCTTT. Encoded protein: CASSLEVGGAFF.